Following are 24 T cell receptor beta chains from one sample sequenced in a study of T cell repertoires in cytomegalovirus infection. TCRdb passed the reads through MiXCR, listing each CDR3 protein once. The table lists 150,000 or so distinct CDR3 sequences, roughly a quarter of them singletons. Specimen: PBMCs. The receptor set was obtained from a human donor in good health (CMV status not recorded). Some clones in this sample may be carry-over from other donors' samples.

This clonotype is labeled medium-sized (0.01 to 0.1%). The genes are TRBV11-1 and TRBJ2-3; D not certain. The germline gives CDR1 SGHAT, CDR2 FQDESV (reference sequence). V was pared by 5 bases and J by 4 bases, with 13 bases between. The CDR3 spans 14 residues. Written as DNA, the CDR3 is TGTGCCAGCAGCCCGGTAGGTGGCGCAGATACGCAGTATTTT. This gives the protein CASSPVGGADTQYF.

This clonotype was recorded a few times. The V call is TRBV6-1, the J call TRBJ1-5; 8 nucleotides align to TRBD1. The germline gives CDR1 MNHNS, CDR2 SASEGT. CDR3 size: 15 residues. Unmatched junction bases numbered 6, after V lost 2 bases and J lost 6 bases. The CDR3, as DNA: TGTGCCAGCAGTGAATACAGGGGGGGGGGTCAGCCCCAGCATTTT. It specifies CASSEYRGGGQPQHF.

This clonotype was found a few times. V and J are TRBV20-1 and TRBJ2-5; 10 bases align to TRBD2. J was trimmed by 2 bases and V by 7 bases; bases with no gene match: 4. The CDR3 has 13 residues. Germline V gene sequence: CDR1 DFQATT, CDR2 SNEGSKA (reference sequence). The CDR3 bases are TGCAGTGAGACACTAGCGGGACAAGAGACCCAGTACTTC. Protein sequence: CSETLAGQETQYF.

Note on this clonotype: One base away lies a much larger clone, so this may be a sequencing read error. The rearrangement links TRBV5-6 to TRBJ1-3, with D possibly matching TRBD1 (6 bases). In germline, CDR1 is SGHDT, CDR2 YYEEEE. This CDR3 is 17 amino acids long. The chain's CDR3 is CASQTLGHSLAGNTIHF. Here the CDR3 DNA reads TGTGCCAGCCAAACTTTGGGACATTCTCTCGCTGGAAACACCATACATTTT.

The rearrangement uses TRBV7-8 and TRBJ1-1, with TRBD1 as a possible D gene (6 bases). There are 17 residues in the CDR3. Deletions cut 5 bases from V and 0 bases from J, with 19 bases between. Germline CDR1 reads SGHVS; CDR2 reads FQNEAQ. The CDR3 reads CASSQPTGGTMNTEAFF. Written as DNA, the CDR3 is TGTGCCAGCAGCCAACCGACCGGGGGCACCATGAACACTGAAGCTTTCTTT. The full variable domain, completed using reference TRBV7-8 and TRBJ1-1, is GAGVSQSPRYKVAKRGQDVALRCDPISGHVSLFWYQQALGQGPEFLTYFQNEAQLDKSGLPSDRFFAERPEGSVSTLKIQRTQQEDSAVYLCASSQPTGGTMNTEAFFGQGTRLTVV.

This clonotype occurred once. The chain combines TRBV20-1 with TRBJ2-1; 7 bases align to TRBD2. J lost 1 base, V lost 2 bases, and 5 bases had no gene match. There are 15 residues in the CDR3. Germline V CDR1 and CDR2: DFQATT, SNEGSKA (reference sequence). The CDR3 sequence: CSARRRENSYNEQFF. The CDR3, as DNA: TGCAGTGCTAGAAGGCGGGAGAATTCCTACAATGAGCAGTTCTTC.

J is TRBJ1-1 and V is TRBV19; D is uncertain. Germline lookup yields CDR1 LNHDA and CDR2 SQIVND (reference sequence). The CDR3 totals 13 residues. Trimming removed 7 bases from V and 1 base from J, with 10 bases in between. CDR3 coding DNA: TGTGCCAGTACCAAGAGGCAGAACACTGAAGCTTTCTTT. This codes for CASTKRQNTEAFF.

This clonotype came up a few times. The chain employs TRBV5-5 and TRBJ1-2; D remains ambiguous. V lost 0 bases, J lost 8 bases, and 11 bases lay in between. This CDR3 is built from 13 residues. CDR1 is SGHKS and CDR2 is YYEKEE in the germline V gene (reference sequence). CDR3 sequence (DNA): TGTGCCAGCAGCTTGGATCCAGCGAGAGGCTACACCTTC. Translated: CASSLDPARGYTF.

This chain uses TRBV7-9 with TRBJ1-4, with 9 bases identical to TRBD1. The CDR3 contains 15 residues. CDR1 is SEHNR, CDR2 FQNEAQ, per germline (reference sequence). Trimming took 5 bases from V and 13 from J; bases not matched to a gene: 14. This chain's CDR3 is CASSTDRGSFQGLFF. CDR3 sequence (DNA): TGTGCCAGCAGCACCGACAGGGGGTCATTTCAGGGACTGTTTTTT.

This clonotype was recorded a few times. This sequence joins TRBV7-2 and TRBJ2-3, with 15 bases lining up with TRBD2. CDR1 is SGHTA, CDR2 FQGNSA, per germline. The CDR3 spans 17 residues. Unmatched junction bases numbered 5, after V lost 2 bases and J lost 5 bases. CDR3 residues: CASSLTGLAGGGDTQYF. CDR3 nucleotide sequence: TGTGCCAGCAGCTTAACGGGACTAGCGGGGGGTGGAGATACGCAGTATTTT.

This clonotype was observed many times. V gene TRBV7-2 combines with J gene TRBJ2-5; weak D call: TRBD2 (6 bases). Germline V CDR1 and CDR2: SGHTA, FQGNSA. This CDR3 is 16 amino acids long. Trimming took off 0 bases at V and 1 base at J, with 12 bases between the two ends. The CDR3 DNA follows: TGTGCCAGCAGCTTAGCTTCAACTAGCCGCCAAGAGACCCAGTACTTC. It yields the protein CASSLASTSRQETQYF.

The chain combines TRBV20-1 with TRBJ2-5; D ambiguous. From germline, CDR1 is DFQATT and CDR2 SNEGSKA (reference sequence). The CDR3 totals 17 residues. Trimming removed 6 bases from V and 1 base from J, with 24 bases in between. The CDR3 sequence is CSALRTISLLAQETQYF. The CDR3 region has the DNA TGCAGTGCCCTGCGGACCATAAGCTTGCTTGCCCAAGAGACCCAGTACTTC.

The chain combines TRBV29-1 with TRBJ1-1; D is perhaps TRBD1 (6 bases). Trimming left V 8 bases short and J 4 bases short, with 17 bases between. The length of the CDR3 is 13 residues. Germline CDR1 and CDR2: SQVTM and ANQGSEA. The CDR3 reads CSTRQDSGTEAFF. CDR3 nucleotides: TGCAGCACCAGACAGGACTCAGGCACTGAAGCTTTCTTT.

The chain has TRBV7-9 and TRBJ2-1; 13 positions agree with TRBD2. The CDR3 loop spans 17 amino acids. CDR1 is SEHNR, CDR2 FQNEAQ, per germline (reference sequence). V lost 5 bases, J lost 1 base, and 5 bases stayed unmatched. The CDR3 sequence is CASSRGTSGVSYNEQFF. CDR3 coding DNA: TGTGCCAGCAGCCGGGGGACTAGCGGGGTTTCCTACAATGAGCAGTTCTTC.

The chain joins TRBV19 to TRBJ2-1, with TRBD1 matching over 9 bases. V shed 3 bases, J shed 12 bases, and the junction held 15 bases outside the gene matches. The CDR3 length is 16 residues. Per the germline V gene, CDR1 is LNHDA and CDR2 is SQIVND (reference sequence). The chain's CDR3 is CASSIGGQGLEARQFF. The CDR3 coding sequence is TGTGCCAGTAGTATTGGGGGACAGGGCCTAGAGGCCAGGCAGTTCTTC.

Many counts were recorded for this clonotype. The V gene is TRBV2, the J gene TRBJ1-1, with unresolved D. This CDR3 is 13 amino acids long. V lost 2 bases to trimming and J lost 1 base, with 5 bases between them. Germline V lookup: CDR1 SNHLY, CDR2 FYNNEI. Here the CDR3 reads CASSETGNTEAFF. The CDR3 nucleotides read TGTGCCAGCAGTGAAACGGGGAACACTGAAGCTTTCTTT.

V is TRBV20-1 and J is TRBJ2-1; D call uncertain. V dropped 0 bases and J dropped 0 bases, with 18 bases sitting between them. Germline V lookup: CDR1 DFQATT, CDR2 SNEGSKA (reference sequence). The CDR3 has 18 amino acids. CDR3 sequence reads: CSARDLSKGSFSYNEQFF. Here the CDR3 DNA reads TGCAGTGCTAGAGATCTCTCAAAGGGTTCGTTCTCCTACAATGAGCAGTTCTTC.

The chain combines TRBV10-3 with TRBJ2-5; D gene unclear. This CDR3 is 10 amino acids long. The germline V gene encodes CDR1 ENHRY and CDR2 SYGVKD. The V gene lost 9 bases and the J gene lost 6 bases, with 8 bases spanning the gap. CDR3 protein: CAIRTQTQYF. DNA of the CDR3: TGTGCCATTCGGACCCAGACCCAGTACTTC.

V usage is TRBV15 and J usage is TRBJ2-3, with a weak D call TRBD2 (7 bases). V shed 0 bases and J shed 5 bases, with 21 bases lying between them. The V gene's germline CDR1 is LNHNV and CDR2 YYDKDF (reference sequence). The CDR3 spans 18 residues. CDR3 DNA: TGTGCCACCAGCAGAGATTATACGCGGGGGCCGGGAGGAGATACGCAGTATTTT. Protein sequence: CATSRDYTRGPGGDTQYF.

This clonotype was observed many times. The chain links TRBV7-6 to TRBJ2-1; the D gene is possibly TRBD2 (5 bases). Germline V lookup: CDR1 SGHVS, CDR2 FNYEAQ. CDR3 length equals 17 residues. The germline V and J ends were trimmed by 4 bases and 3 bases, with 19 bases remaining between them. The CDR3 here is CASSSRRGSGNYNEQFF. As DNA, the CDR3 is TGTGCCAGCAGCTCCCGCCGGGGAAGCGGAAACTACAATGAGCAGTTCTTC.

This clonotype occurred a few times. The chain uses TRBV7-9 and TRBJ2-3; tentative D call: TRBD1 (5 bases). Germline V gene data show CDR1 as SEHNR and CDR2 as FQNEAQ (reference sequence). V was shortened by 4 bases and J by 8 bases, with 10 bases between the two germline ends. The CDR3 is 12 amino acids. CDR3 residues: CASSSRDGTQYF. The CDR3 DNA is TGTGCCAGCAGCTCCAGGGATGGTACGCAGTATTTT.

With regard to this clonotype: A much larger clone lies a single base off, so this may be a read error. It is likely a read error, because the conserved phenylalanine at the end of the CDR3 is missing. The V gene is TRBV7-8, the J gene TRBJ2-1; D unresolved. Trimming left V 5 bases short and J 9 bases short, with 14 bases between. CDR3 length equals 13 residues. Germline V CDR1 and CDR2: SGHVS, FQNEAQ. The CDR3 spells CASSPDLGSEQFL. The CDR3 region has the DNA TGTGCCAGCAGCCCTGACCTAGGTAGTGAGCAGTTCTTA.

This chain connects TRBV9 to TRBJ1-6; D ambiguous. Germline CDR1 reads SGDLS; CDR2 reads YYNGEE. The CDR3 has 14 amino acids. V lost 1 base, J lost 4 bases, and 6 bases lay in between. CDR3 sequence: CASSVTGYNSPLHF. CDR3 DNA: TGTGCCAGCAGCGTAACTGGATATAATTCACCCCTCCACTTT.

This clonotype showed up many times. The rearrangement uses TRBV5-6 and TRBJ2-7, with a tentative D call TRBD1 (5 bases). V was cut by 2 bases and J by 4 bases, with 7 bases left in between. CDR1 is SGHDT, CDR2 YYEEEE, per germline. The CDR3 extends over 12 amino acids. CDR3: CASSLGDYEQYF. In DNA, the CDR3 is TGTGCCAGCAGCTTAGGGGATTACGAGCAGTACTTC.